The T cell receptor (beta chain) described here comes from a study of cytomegalovirus exposure and HLA in healthy donors. Study-level findings and limits: The study carried out a later analysis of TCR beta sequences. It associated some 15,000 of them with specific HLA alleles at a false discovery rate of 0.05.

Though probably carrying unrecorded immune exposures, donors were nominally healthy at sampling. Germline-derived CDR1 and CDR2 are ENHRY and SYGVKD. The CDR3 covers 14 residues. Trimming stripped 3 bases from V and 4 bases from J, with 9 bases between. Of note for this clone: Its antigen is not identified.

Primers: 60 Vbeta forward and 13 Jbeta reverse. Sequenced by immunoSEQ multiplex PCR; TCRdb stores in-frame clones only, minus some. The table lists roughly 140,000 clones, roughly 64% of them singletons. The sequencing input was PBMCs. This TCR was recovered from a woman aged 25 to 39 in good health and CMV-seropositive. The rearrangement links TRBV10-3 to TRBJ1-4; the D is unclear. The DNA for the CDR3 is TGTGCCATCAGTGATTCCGCGATTAATGAAAAACTGTTTTTT. Amino acids: CAISDSAINEKLFF.